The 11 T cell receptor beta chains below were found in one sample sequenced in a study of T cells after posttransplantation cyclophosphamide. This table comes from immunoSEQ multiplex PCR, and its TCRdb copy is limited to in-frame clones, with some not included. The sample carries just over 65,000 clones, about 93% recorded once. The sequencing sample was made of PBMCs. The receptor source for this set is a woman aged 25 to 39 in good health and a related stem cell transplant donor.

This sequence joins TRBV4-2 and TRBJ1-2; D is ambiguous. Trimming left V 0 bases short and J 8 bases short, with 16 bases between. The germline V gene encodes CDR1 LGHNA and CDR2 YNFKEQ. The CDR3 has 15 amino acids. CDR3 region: CASSQEPESRVGYTF. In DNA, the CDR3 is TGTGCCAGCAGCCAAGAGCCAGAAAGTCGGGTGGGCTACACCTTC.

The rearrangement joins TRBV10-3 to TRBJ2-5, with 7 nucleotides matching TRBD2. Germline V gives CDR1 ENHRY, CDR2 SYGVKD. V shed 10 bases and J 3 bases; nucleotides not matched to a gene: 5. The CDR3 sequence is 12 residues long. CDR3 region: CATGGLKETQYF. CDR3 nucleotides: TGTGCCACGGGGGGTTTAAAAGAGACCCAGTACTTC.

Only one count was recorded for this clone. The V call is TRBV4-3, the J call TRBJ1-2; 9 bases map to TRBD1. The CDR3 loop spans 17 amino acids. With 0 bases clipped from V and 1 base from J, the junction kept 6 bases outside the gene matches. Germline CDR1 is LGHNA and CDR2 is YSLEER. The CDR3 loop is CASSQDRGTGLNYGYTF. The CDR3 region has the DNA TGCGCCAGCAGCCAAGATAGGGGGACAGGGCTTAACTATGGCTACACCTTC.

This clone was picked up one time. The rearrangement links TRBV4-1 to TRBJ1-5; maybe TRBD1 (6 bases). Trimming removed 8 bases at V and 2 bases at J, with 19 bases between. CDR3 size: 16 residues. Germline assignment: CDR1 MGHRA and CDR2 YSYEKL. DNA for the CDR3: TGCGCCAGCGCACAGGAGAGGGGGGTCGGCAATCAGCCCCAGCATTTT. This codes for CASAQERGVGNQPQHF.

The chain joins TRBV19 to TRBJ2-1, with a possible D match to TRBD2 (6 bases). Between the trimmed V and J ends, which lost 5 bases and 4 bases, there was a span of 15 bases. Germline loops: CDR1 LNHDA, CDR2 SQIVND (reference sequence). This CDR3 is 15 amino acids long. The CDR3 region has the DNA TGTGCCAGTAGTGTATCGGAAAGCGGGTACAATGAGCAGTTCTTC. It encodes CASSVSESGYNEQFF.

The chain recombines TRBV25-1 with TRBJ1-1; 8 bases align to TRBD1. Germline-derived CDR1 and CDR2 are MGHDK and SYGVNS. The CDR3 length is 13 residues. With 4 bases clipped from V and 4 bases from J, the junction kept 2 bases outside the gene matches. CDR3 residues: CASSATGGTEAFF. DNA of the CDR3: TGTGCCAGCAGTGCTACAGGGGGCACTGAAGCTTTCTTT.

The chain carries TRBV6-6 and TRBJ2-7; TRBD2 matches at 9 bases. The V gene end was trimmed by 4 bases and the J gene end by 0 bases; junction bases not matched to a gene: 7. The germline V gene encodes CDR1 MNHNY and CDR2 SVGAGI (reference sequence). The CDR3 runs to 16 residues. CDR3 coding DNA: TGTGCCAGCAGTTGGCGGTCTAGCGGGGTCTCCTACGAGCAGTACTTC. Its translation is CASSWRSSGVSYEQYF.

The CDR3 DNA reads as TGTGCCAGCAGCTTAGCGGGGACGGTCATTAATGAAAAACTGTTTTTT. Translation gives CASSLAGTVINEKLFF. The chain has TRBV7-9 and TRBJ1-4, with D perhaps TRBD1 (5 bases). The germline CDR1 and CDR2 sequences are SEHNR and FQNEAQ (reference sequence). The CDR3 is 16 amino acids. The germline V and J ends were trimmed by 0 bases and 4 bases, with 12 bases remaining between them.

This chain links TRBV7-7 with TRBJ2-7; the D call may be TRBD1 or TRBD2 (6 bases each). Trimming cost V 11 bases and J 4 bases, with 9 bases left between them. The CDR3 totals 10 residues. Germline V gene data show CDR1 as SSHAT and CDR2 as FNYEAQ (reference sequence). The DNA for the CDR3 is TGTGCCTCGGGGGCGTACGAGCAGTACTTC. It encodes CASGAYEQYF.

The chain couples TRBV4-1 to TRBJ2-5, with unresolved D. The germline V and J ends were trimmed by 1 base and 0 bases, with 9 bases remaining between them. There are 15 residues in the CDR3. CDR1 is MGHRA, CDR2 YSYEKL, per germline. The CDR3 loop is CASSQVPGHQETQYF. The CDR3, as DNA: TGCGCCAGCAGCCAAGTGCCAGGACACCAAGAGACCCAGTACTTC.

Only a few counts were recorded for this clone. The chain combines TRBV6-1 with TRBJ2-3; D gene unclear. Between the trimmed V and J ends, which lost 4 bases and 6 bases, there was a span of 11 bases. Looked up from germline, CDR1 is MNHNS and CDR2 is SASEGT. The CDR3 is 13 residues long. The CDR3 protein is CASSGRHFDTQYF. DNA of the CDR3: TGTGCCAGCAGTGGAAGGCATTTCGATACGCAGTATTTT.